This passage covers 28 T cell receptor beta chains from one sample sequenced in a study of response to subunit inactivated influenza vaccine. TCRdb passed the RT-PCR reads through MiXCR, listing each CDR3 protein once. The data hold 530,000 or so distinct CDR3 sequences, with about 12% observed a single time. Sequences were derived from PBMCs from blood, sampled on the day of vaccination. These receptors all come from a man aged 45-65 years who received an inactivated influenza vaccine.

This clonotype occurred many times. The chain links TRBV7-8 to TRBJ2-7; TRBD1 might be the D (5 bases). The germline gives CDR1 SGHVS, CDR2 FQNEAQ. The CDR3 runs to 17 residues. Trimming removed 5 bases at V and 2 bases at J, with 22 bases between. The CDR3 DNA reads TGTGCCAGCAGCCAAGGTGTAGCTCAGGGAAATACCTACGAGCAGTACTTC. This codes for CASSQGVAQGNTYEQYF.

V is TRBV27 and J is TRBJ2-7, with 9 bases matching TRBD2. Trimming cost V 0 bases and J 5 bases; bases outside gene matches: 8. This CDR3 spans 16 amino acids. Germline CDR1 and CDR2: MNHEY and SMNVEV (reference sequence). Here the CDR3 DNA reads TGTGCCAGCAGTTTATCCCCTATAGCGGGAGTTAACGAGCAGTACTTC. Protein sequence: CASSLSPIAGVNEQYF.

This clonotype was recorded a few times. V is TRBV20-1 and J is TRBJ1-2, with no clear D. There are 16 residues in the CDR3. V lost 5 bases and J 4 bases, leaving 23 bases between the germline ends. Germline V gene lookup returns CDR1 DFQATT and CDR2 SNEGSKA (reference sequence). Here the CDR3 reads CSAPSSGRQRGYGYTF. The CDR3 DNA reads TGCAGTGCTCCCAGTTCGGGTCGTCAGCGCGGCTATGGCTACACCTTC.

In its sample, this clonotype was seen many times. CDR3 loop: CASRLEAYNEQFF. In nucleotides, the CDR3 is TGCGCCAGCCGGTTAGAAGCTTACAATGAGCAGTTCTTC. This sequence joins TRBV5-1 and TRBJ2-1; D gene uncertain. V shed 7 bases and J shed 4 bases, with 12 bases lying between them. This CDR3 has 13 amino acids. The V gene's germline CDR1 is SGHRS and CDR2 YFSETQ.

This clonotype was seen a handful of times. This chain connects TRBV20-1 to TRBJ2-4; D is ambiguous. CDR3 length equals 13 residues. V lost 7 bases and J 2 bases, leaving 12 bases between the germline ends. From germline, CDR1 is DFQATT and CDR2 SNEGSKA (reference sequence). The CDR3 DNA sequence: TGCAGTGTTAGCCCCCGAACCAAAAACATTCAGTACTTC. This codes for CSVSPRTKNIQYF.

This clonotype turned up a few times. V is TRBV6-5 and J is TRBJ2-7; D perhaps matches TRBD2 (6 bases). V lost 5 bases and J lost 2, with 19 bases in between. Germline V CDR1 and CDR2: MNHEY, SVGAGI. This CDR3 is 16 amino acids long. The CDR3 DNA follows: TGTGCCAGCAGTCAATCGAAGCGGGCCCTTGCCTACGAGCAGTACTTC. Translated, it gives CASSQSKRALAYEQYF.

This clonotype appeared many times. This sequence joins TRBV5-5 and TRBJ1-4, with 9 positions matching TRBD1. V trimming: 4 bases; J trimming: 7 bases; junction bases outside the gene matches: 8. The CDR3 runs to 15 residues. Germline values: CDR1 SGHKS, CDR2 YYEKEE (reference sequence). CDR3 DNA sequence: TGTGCCAGCAGCCTACCGGGACAGGGTGGTGAAAAACTGTTTTTT. Translating gives CASSLPGQGGEKLFF.

This chain joins TRBV6-1 and TRBJ1-4; D is uncertain. Trimming pared 1 base from V and 0 bases from J, leaving 9 bases between. The CDR3 runs 16 residues. The V gene's germline CDR1 is MNHNS and CDR2 SASEGT. Here the CDR3 DNA reads TGTGCCAGCAGTGAAGTAACGACTGCAACTAATGAAAAACTGTTTTTT. Translated, it gives CASSEVTTATNEKLFF.

This chain links TRBV7-9 with TRBJ2-7; perhaps TRBD1 as D (6 bases). Trimming stripped 4 bases from V and 2 bases from J, with 12 bases between. This CDR3 is 14 amino acids long. CDR1 is SEHNR and CDR2 is FQNEAQ in the germline V gene (reference sequence). DNA of the CDR3: TGTGCCAGCAGCTGGGGGACACTCGCCTACGAGCAGTACTTC. Its translation is CASSWGTLAYEQYF. Drawing the rest from reference TRBV7-9 and TRBJ2-7, the complete variable domain is DTGVSQNPRHKITKRGQNVTFRCDPISEHNRLYWYRQTLGQGPEFLTYFQNEAQLEKSRLLSDRFSAERPKGSFSTLEIQRTEQGDSAMYLCASSWGTLAYEQYFGPGTRLTVT.

This clonotype was seen a few times. The chain has TRBV7-2 and TRBJ1-3, with D unclear. The germline CDR1 and CDR2 sequences are SGHTA and FQGNSA. This CDR3 has 16 amino acids. V lost 5 bases, J lost 1 base, and 15 bases lay in between. The CDR3 DNA follows: TGTGCCAGCAGCCCCCGCCCCTTTTTATCTGGAAACACCATATATTTT. It translates to CASSPRPFLSGNTIYF.

In this sample, this clonotype turned up many times. This chain connects TRBV20-1 to TRBJ2-1; weak D call: TRBD2 (5 bases). Germline-derived CDR1 and CDR2 are DFQATT and SNEGSKA (reference sequence). The length of the CDR3 is 11 residues. Trimming stripped 6 bases from V and 5 bases from J, with 8 bases between. CDR3: CSAPGNNEQFF. For the CDR3, the DNA is TGCAGTGCACCGGGGAACAATGAGCAGTTCTTC.

This clonotype was counted only a few times. J is TRBJ2-7 and V is TRBV7-2, with D possibly being TRBD1 (7 bases). With 9 bases removed from V and 4 bases from J, the gap between germline ends came to 10 bases. Germline CDR1 SGHTA, CDR2 FQGNSA. This CDR3 is built from 11 residues. This chain's CDR3 is CASQGGYEQYF. As DNA, the CDR3 is TGTGCCAGTCAGGGGGGATACGAGCAGTACTTC. The full variable domain, rest sourced from reference TRBV7-2 and TRBJ2-7, is GAGVSQSPSNKVTEKGKDVELRCDPISGHTALYWYRQSLGQGLEFLIYFQGNSAPDKSGLPSDRFSAERTGGSVSTLTIQRTQQEDSAVYLCASQGGYEQYFGPGTRLTVT.

This chain links TRBV10-2 with TRBJ2-7; 10 nucleotides line up with TRBD2. The germline CDR1 and CDR2 sequences are WSHSY and SAAADI. The length of the CDR3 is 15 residues. J gave up 2 bases and V 6 bases, and 7 bases lay outside the gene matches. The CDR3 region is CASRETSGYPYEQYF. The CDR3 region has the DNA TGCGCCAGCAGGGAGACTAGCGGGTACCCCTACGAGCAGTACTTC.

The V call is TRBV4-2, the J call TRBJ2-2; no reliable D call. The germline V gene has CDR1 LGHNA and CDR2 YNFKEQ. This CDR3 is built from 17 residues. V was cut by 4 bases and J by 1 base, with 16 bases left in between. The chain's CDR3 is CASSPNLLPGNTGELFF. The CDR3 bases are TGTGCCAGCAGCCCCAACCTCCTCCCGGGGAACACCGGGGAGCTGTTTTTT.

This clonotype appeared many times. The rearrangement joins TRBV6-5 to TRBJ2-2; D may be TRBD2 (5 bases). This CDR3 region has 15 residues. Germline V lookup: CDR1 MNHEY, CDR2 SVGAGI. Trimming shortened V by 1 base and J by 4 bases, and 10 bases separated the two germline ends. In DNA, the CDR3 is TGTGCCAGCAGTTACTGGGGAGTGGGCACCGGGGAGCTGTTTTTT. Its protein product is CASSYWGVGTGELFF.

The J gene is TRBJ2-6, the V gene TRBV5-1, with 8 bases identical to TRBD1. This CDR3 has 18 residues. Trimming took 2 bases from V and 5 from J; bases not matched to a gene: 12. CDR1 is SGHRS, CDR2 YFSETQ, per germline. The DNA of the CDR3 is TGCGCCAGCAGCTTTTTCCAGGGGGCCACCAGAAGGGCCAACGTCCTGACTTTC. Amino acid sequence: CASSFFQGATRRANVLTF.

The rearrangement joins TRBV5-6 to TRBJ2-7; 7 bases fit TRBD1. There are 15 residues in the CDR3. Germline V CDR1 and CDR2: SGHDT, YYEEEE. J lost 3 bases, V lost 0 bases, and 6 bases had no gene match. CDR3 DNA: TGTGCCAGCAGCTTGGATGGCAGGGGGAACTACGAGCAGTACTTC. It specifies CASSLDGRGNYEQYF.

This clonotype was counted between two and nine times. J is TRBJ2-1 and V is TRBV4-2; D possibly uses TRBD1 or TRBD2 (6 bases each). The CDR3 contains 17 residues. V was shortened by 3 bases and J by 2 bases, with 17 bases between the two germline ends. Germline-derived CDR1 and CDR2 are LGHNA and YNFKEQ. The CDR3 spells CASSHLPVGGPYNEQFF. The CDR3 nucleotides read TGTGCCAGCAGCCACCTACCGGTCGGGGGCCCCTACAATGAGCAGTTCTTC.

The CDR3 DNA follows: TGTGCCAGCAGCTACGCCGGGACCTGGAGCACAGATACGCAGTATTTT. Translated: CASSYAGTWSTDTQYF. J is TRBJ2-3 and V is TRBV7-6; D is possibly TRBD1 or TRBD2 (5 bases each). V lost 4 bases and J lost 0, with 14 bases in between. The germline V gene encodes CDR1 SGHVS and CDR2 FNYEAQ. CDR3 size: 16 residues.

The sample holds a few counts of this clonotype. The rearrangement links TRBV24-1 to TRBJ2-7, with 12 nucleotides matching TRBD2. Germline CDR1 KGHDR, CDR2 SFDVKD. V lost 7 bases, J lost 3 bases, and 18 bases stayed unmatched. The CDR3 covers 19 residues. The CDR3 DNA follows: TGTGCCACCAGGGACAGCGGTCGGACTAGCGGGGACAAAAGCTACGAGCAGTACTTC. Protein sequence: CATRDSGRTSGDKSYEQYF.

This clonotype was counted at least ten times. The chain employs TRBV7-6 and TRBJ2-2; 10 bases line up with TRBD1. The germline V gene encodes CDR1 SGHVS and CDR2 FNYEAQ. The V and J ends lost 5 bases and 5 bases, in that order; junction bases with no gene match: 5. CDR3 length: 15 amino acids. The DNA of the CDR3 is TGTGCCAGCAGCAATAGGGGACAGGGGACCGGGGAGCTGTTTTTT. This sequence encodes CASSNRGQGTGELFF.

J is TRBJ2-6 and V is TRBV28; TRBD2 might be the D (7 bases). The CDR3 consists of 16 residues. The germline V gene encodes CDR1 MDHEN and CDR2 SYDVKM. Trimming pared 8 bases from V and 0 bases from J, leaving 14 bases between. The CDR3 reads CASGRVGGSGANVLTF. CDR3 nucleotides: TGTGCCAGCGGGAGGGTAGGGGGCTCTGGGGCCAACGTCCTGACTTTC.

This clonotype has a handful of counts. V is TRBV9 and J is TRBJ2-7; possibly TRBD2 for D (6 bases). The CDR3 consists of 15 residues. The ends were cut back, 4 bases at V and 6 bases at J, with 20 bases in the middle. The germline gives CDR1 SGDLS, CDR2 YYNGEE. CDR3 region: CASSPLEGSFGEQYF. Here the CDR3 DNA reads TGTGCCAGCAGCCCCCTGGAGGGCTCCTTCGGCGAGCAGTACTTC.

The genes are TRBV10-3 and TRBJ2-1; no clear D. V lost 0 bases and J lost 4, with 13 bases in between. Germline CDR1 is ENHRY and CDR2 is SYGVKD. This CDR3 is built from 16 residues. The CDR3 region is CAISESVAVGYNEQFF. The DNA for the CDR3 is TGTGCCATCAGTGAGTCAGTTGCCGTAGGGTACAATGAGCAGTTCTTC.

The rearrangement links TRBV4-2 to TRBJ2-7; D assignment may be TRBD1 or TRBD2 (6 bases each). The V end lost 1 base, the J end lost 3 bases, and 10 bases lay between the germline ends. Germline values: CDR1 LGHNA, CDR2 YNFKEQ. CDR3 length: 14 amino acids. Written as DNA, the CDR3 is TGTGCCAGCAGCCAAGTTAGGGGGGACTACGAGCAGTACTTC. As protein: CASSQVRGDYEQYF.

The rearrangement links TRBV11-2 to TRBJ2-7; 7 bases match TRBD1. J lost 1 base, V lost 6 bases, and 6 bases had no gene match. Per germline, CDR1 SGHAT and CDR2 FQNNGV. The CDR3 has 14 residues. The chain's CDR3 is CASRHPGQSYEQYF. The CDR3 DNA sequence: TGTGCCAGCAGACATCCGGGACAGTCCTACGAGCAGTACTTC.

This clonotype was recorded a few times. The gene calls are TRBV11-3 and TRBJ2-7; D is ambiguous. This CDR3 is 14 amino acids long. Per the germline V gene, CDR1 is SGHNT and CDR2 is YENEEA. Trimming shortened V by 1 base and J by 5 bases, and 12 bases separated the two germline ends. Written as DNA, the CDR3 is TGTGCCAGCAGCTTAGGGACCCTCTCTGACGAGCAGTACTTC. Protein: CASSLGTLSDEQYF.

The chain joins TRBV18 to TRBJ2-4; 7 bases match TRBD1. The J segment lost 0 bases and the V segment lost 0 bases, leaving 2 bases of the junction unmatched. The CDR3 contains 16 residues. The germline V gene encodes CDR1 KGHSH and CDR2 LQKENI. CDR3 region: CASSPPGQIAKNIQYF. CDR3 sequence (DNA): TGTGCCAGCTCACCACCGGGACAGATAGCCAAAAACATTCAGTACTTC.